Listed below are T cell receptor beta chains from one sample, sequenced in a study of blood T cell repertoires in COVID-19. Assay used: immunoSEQ multiplex PCR; TCRdb lists only in-frame clones, some missing. The sample carries about 480,000 clones, 80% to 90% recorded once. Sequences were obtained from peripheral blood. These receptors were taken from a man younger than 35 with COVID-19, enrolled during active disease. CDR3s include the opening cysteine and the closing phenylalanine or tryptophan. D genes are given only for firm matches. Expanded clones are given a class, and other clones once, few, many or no size at all.

d_call j_call clone_size v_call cdr3_aa cdr3_nt
. TRBJ2-5 . TRBV11-2 CASSLSAETQYF TGTGCCAGCAGCTTATCAGCGGAGACCCAGTACTTC
TRBD1 TRBJ1-4 . TRBV24-1 CATSDPTGTGNEKLFF TGTGCCACCAGTGATCCAACCGGGACAGGAAATGAAAAACTGTTTTTT
TRBD1 TRBJ2-7 . TRBV25-1 CASSDPGQGAYEQYF TGTGCCAGCAGTGATCCGGGACAGGGAGCCTACGAGCAGTACTTC
TRBD1 TRBJ1-5 . TRBV6-6 CASSHLDRADQPQHF TGTGCCAGCAGTCACCTGGACAGGGCGGATCAGCCCCAGCATTTT
TRBD1 TRBJ1-5 . TRBV6-5 CASSYTGGSNQPQHF TGTGCCAGCAGTTATACAGGGGGAAGCAATCAGCCCCAGCATTTT
TRBD1 TRBJ2-7 . TRBV10-1 CASSESIGQGKVEQYF TGCGCCAGCAGTGAGTCGATAGGACAGGGGAAGGTCGAGCAGTACTTC
. TRBJ1-5 . TRBV7-2 CASSLGLVLAGVNQPQHF TGTGCCAGCAGCTTAGGTTTGGTGTTAGCGGGTGTCAATCAGCCCCAGCATTTT
. TRBJ2-1 . TRBV7-9 CASSFSAGSSYNEQFF TGTGCCAGCAGCTTTAGCGCGGGAAGCTCCTACAATGAGCAGTTCTTC
TRBD1 TRBJ1-5 . TRBV19 CASSMDRGHNQPQHF TGTGCCAGTAGTATGGACAGGGGCCACAATCAGCCCCAGCATTTT
. TRBJ2-1 . TRBV7-3 CASSLGLWENEQFF TGTGCCAGCAGCCTGGGGTTGTGGGAGAATGAGCAGTTCTTC
. TRBJ1-3 . TRBV19 CAASQQNSGNTIYF TGTGCCGCGTCTCAACAGAACTCTGGAAACACCATATATTTT
TRBD2 TRBJ2-7 . TRBV11-3 CASSPRVSGVSYEQYF TGTGCCAGCAGCCCCCGGGTTAGCGGGGTCTCCTACGAGCAGTACTTC
. TRBJ2-5 . TRBV4-1 CASSASGDETQYF TGCGCCAGCAGCGCGAGCGGTGACGAGACCCAGTACTTC
TRBD2 TRBJ2-7 once TRBV3-1/TRBV3-2 CASSLGALRGGKNEQYF TGTGCCAGCAGCCTCGGGGCGTTGCGGGGGGGCAAGAACGAGCAGTACTTC
. TRBJ2-2 few TRBV6-6 CASSFPGGELFF TGTGCCAGCAGTTTCCCCGGCGGGGAGCTGTTTTTT
TRBD2 TRBJ2-5 . TRBV19 CASSIQGGPGTQYF TGTGCCAGTAGTATCCAGGGAGGGCCGGGGACCCAGTACTTC
TRBD2 TRBJ2-5 . TRBV20-1 CSASPNGLAGGETQYF TGCAGTGCTAGTCCAAACGGACTAGCGGGGGGCGAGACCCAGTACTTC
. TRBJ2-7 . TRBV18 CASSPDGNYEQYF TGTGCCAGCTCACCGGACGGGAACTACGAGCAGTACTTC
TRBD1 TRBJ1-1 . TRBV12-3/TRBV12-4 CASSSTGMGEAFF TGTGCCAGCAGTTCGACAGGGATGGGTGAAGCTTTCTTT
TRBD1 TRBJ2-7 . TRBV29-1 CSVEDWDSDRGRYEQYF TGCAGCGTTGAAGATTGGGATAGCGACAGGGGGCGATACGAGCAGTACTTC
TRBD1 TRBJ2-7 . TRBV5-1 CASFRGQGTYEQYF TGCGCCAGCTTCCGTGGACAGGGGACCTACGAGCAGTACTTC
TRBD2 TRBJ2-1 . TRBV7-8 CASSRTQTSAYNEQFF TGTGCCAGCAGCCGTACCCAGACTAGCGCATACAATGAGCAGTTCTTC
TRBD1 TRBJ1-1 . TRBV7-9 CASRGTGTVVWPEAFF TGTGCCAGCAGGGGGACCGGGACAGTGGTTTGGCCTGAAGCTTTCTTT
TRBD1 TRBJ2-1 . TRBV6-2/TRBV6-3 CASSPRGQGVNEQFF TGTGCCAGCAGCCCTCGAGGACAGGGGGTCAATGAGCAGTTCTTC
TRBD1 TRBJ2-7 . TRBV11-2 CASSYGTAAYEQYF TGTGCCAGCAGCTACGGGACAGCTGCCTACGAGCAGTACTTC
TRBD2 TRBJ2-7 . TRBV6-5 CAVTGTSGTYEQYF TGTGCCGTTACCGGGACTAGCGGTACCTACGAGCAGTACTTC
. TRBJ2-7 . TRBV5-1 CASSPWRESNYEQYF TGCGCCAGCAGCCCCTGGCGGGAAAGCAACTACGAGCAGTACTTC
. TRBJ2-7 . TRBV29-1 CSAGGGEEQYF TGCAGCGCTGGGGGGGGCGAAGAGCAGTACTTC
. TRBJ2-7 few TRBV5-4 CASSLGGAARYEQYF TGTGCCAGCAGCTTGGGCGGGGCGGCCAGGTACGAGCAGTACTTC
. TRBJ1-1 . TRBV11-2 CASSLSAGARAPEAFF TGTGCCAGCAGCTTGTCAGCGGGGGCCCGAGCTCCTGAAGCTTTCTTT
. TRBJ1-3 . TRBV6-5 CASSPRGGPIYF TGTGCCAGCAGTCCCCGGGGGGGACCCATATATTTT
TRBD2 TRBJ2-1 . TRBV6-4 CASSVRAGGQGEQFF TGTGCCAGCAGTGTCCGAGCGGGGGGGCAGGGTGAGCAGTTCTTC
. TRBJ2-3 once TRBV3-1/TRBV3-2 CASSQQARTDTQYF TGTGCCAGCAGCCAGCAGGCCCGCACAGATACGCAGTATTTT
. TRBJ2-3 . TRBV2 CASSPGTSSTDTQYF TGTGCCAGCAGTCCCGGGACTTCTAGCACAGATACGCAGTATTTT
TRBD2 TRBJ2-7 . TRBV6-5 CASTARGYEQYF TGTGCCAGCACCGCGCGGGGGTACGAGCAGTACTTC
. TRBJ2-2 . TRBV7-9 CASSPGMMTNSGTGELFF TGTGCCAGCAGCCCGGGAATGATGACAAATTCGGGCACCGGGGAGCTGTTTTTT
TRBD1 TRBJ2-1 . TRBV19 CASSARTGAEQFF TGTGCCAGTAGTGCTCGGACAGGGGCCGAGCAGTTCTTC
TRBD1 TRBJ1-4 . TRBV5-1 CASSNNRGRWRNEKLFF TGCGCCAGCAGCAATAACAGGGGACGGTGGCGAAATGAAAAACTGTTTTTT
. TRBJ1-3 . TRBV7-6 CASSLGGGTNIYF TGTGCCAGCAGCTTAGGTGGGGGGACGAACATATATTTT
. TRBJ1-2 many TRBV2 CASSGQSGYRDGYTF TGTGCCAGCAGTGGACAGTCCGGGTATAGGGATGGCTACACCTTC
TRBD1 TRBJ1-2 . TRBV12-3/TRBV12-4 CASSIQGAGGYTF TGTGCCAGCAGCATACAGGGGGCGGGTGGCTACACCTTC
TRBD2 TRBJ2-1 once TRBV30 CAWTPLAGAGVEQFF TGTGCCTGGACTCCCCTAGCGGGAGCCGGGGTTGAGCAGTTCTTC
. TRBJ1-2 . TRBV5-1 CASRPTPSANYGYTF TGCGCCAGCAGACCTACGCCCTCGGCTAACTATGGCTACACCTTC
TRBD1 TRBJ1-6 . TRBV6-5 CASSRDRVNSPLHF TGTGCCAGCAGTCGGGACAGGGTAAATTCACCCCTCCACTTT
. TRBJ1-1 . TRBV6-5 CASSWRGGDTEAFF TGTGCCAGCAGTTGGAGAGGGGGGGACACTGAAGCTTTCTTT
TRBD1 TRBJ2-7 few TRBV9 CASSAEDRGSYEQYF TGTGCCAGCAGCGCCGAGGACAGGGGTAGTTACGAGCAGTACTTC
TRBD2 TRBJ2-2 . TRBV29-1 CSAIGAGENTGELFF TGCAGCGCTATAGGAGCGGGAGAGAACACCGGGGAGCTGTTTTTT
TRBD1 TRBJ1-2 once TRBV24-1 CATSDPGTGGYTF TGTGCCACCAGTGATCCTGGGACAGGCGGCTACACCTTC
TRBD2 TRBJ2-5 . TRBV7-2 CASSPPGGGGSQYF TGTGCCAGCAGCCCTCCGGGAGGGGGGGGTTCCCAGTACTTC
TRBD2 TRBJ2-5 . TRBV3-1/TRBV3-2 CASSQEKTGLAGKETQYF TGTGCCAGCAGCCAAGAAAAGACAGGACTAGCGGGAAAAGAGACCCAGTACTTC
TRBD2 TRBJ2-1 . TRBV11-2 CASSLGLAGGSTDEQFF TGTGCCAGCAGCCTCGGACTAGCGGGGGGAAGCACGGATGAGCAGTTCTTC
. TRBJ1-4 once TRBV19 CASAPRLLGMNEKLFF TGTGCCAGTGCACCCCGACTCCTCGGTATGAATGAAAAACTGTTTTTT
. TRBJ2-7 . TRBV29-1 CSARDSFGGEQYF TGCAGCGCCAGGGACTCCTTCGGAGGCGAGCAGTACTTC
TRBD1 TRBJ2-7 . TRBV25-1 CASSVAGGNYEQYF TGTGCCAGCAGTGTCGCAGGGGGAAATTACGAGCAGTACTTC